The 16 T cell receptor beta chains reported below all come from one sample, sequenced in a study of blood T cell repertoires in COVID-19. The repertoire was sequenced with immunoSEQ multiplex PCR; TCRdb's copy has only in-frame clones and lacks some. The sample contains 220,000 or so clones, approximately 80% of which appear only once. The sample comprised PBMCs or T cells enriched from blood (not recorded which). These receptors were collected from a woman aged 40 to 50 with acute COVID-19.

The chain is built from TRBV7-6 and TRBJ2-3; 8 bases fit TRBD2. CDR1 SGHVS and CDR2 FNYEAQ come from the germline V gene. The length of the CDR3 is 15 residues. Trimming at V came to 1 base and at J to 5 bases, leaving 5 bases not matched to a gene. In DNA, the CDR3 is TGTGCCAGCAGCTTAGATAATCGGGGGGGAGATACGCAGTATTTT. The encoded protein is CASSLDNRGGDTQYF.

CDR3 nucleotides: TGTGCCAGCAGTGACCTCGGAGGATATGGCTACACCTTC. The encoded protein is CASSDLGGYGYTF. The rearrangement uses TRBV25-1 and TRBJ1-2, with D uncertain. Deletions cut 3 bases from V and 5 bases from J, with 10 bases between. The CDR3 sequence is 13 residues long. From germline, CDR1 is MGHDK and CDR2 SYGVNS.

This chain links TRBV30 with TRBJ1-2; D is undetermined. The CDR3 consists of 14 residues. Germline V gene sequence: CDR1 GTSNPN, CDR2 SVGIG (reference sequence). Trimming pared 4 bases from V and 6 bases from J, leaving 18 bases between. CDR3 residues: CAWNFVRGSDGYTF. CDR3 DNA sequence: TGTGCCTGGAACTTTGTGAGAGGGAGCGATGGCTACACCTTC.

CDR3 in amino acids: CASSQELAWAREDYGYTF. In DNA form, the CDR3 reads TGCGCCAGCAGCCAAGAGCTTGCGTGGGCCCGGGAGGATTATGGCTACACCTTC. The chain is built from TRBV4-3 and TRBJ1-2, with unresolved D. The germline V gene has CDR1 LGHNA and CDR2 YSLEER. This CDR3 has 18 residues. V gave up 0 bases and J gave up 5 bases, with 22 bases separating them.

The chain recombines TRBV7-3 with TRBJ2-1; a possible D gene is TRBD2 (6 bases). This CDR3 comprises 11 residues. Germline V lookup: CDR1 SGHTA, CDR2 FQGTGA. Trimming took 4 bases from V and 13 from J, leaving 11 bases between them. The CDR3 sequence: CASSSGLLQFF. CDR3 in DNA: TGTGCCAGCAGCTCGGGACTTCTTCAGTTCTTC. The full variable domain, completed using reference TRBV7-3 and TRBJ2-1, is GAGVSQTPSNKVTEKGKYVELRCDPISGHTALYWYRQSLGQGPEFLIYFQGTGAADDSGLPNDRFFAVRPEGSVSTLKIQRTERGDSAVYLCASSSGLLQFFGPGTRLTVL.

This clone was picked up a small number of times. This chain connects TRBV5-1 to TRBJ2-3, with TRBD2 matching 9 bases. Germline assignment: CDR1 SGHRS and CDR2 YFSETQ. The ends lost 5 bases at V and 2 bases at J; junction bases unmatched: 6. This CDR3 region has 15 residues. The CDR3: CASSLAGLYTDTQYF. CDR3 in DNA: TGCGCCAGCAGTCTAGCGGGACTTTACACAGATACGCAGTATTTT.

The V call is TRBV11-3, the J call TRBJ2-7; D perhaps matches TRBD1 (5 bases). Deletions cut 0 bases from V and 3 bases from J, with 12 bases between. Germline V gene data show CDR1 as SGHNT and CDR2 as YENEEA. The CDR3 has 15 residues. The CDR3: CASSLDGAGSYEQYF. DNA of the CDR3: TGTGCCAGCAGCTTAGATGGGGCAGGAAGCTACGAGCAGTACTTC.

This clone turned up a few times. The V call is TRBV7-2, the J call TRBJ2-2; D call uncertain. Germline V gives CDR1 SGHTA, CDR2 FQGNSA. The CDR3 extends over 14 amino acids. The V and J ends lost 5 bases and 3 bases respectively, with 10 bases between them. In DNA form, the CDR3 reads TGTGCCAGCAGCCCGAGACGGGACACCGGGGAGCTGTTTTTT. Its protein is CASSPRRDTGELFF.

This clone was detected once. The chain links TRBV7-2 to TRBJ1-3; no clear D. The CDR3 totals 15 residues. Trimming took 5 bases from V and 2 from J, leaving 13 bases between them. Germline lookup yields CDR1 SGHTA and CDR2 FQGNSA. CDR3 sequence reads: CASSPHTGAGNTIYF. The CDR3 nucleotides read TGTGCCAGCAGCCCCCACACGGGAGCTGGAAACACCATATATTTT. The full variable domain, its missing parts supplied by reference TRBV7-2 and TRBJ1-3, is GAGVSQSPSNKVTEKGKDVELRCDPISGHTALYWYRQSLGQGLEFLIYFQGNSAPDKSGLPSDRFSAERTGGSVSTLTIQRTQQEDSAVYLCASSPHTGAGNTIYFGEGSWLTVV.

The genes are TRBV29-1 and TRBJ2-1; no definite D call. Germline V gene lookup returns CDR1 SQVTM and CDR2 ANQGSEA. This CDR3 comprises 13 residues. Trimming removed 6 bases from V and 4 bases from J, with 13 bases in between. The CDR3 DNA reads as TGCAGCGTACAGCACCTACCGTACAATGAGCAGTTCTTC. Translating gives CSVQHLPYNEQFF.

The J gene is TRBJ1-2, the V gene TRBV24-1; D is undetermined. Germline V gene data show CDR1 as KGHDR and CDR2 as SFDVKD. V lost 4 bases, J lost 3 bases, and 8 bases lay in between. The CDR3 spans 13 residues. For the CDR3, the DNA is TGTGCCACCAGTGACGGGGTTCACTATGGCTACACCTTC. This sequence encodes CATSDGVHYGYTF.

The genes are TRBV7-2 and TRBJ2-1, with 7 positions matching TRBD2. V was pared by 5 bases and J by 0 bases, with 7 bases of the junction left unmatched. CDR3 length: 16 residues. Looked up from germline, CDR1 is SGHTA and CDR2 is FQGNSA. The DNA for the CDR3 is TGTGCCAGCAGCGGCGGGACTACGCCCTCCTACAATGAGCAGTTCTTC. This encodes CASSGGTTPSYNEQFF.

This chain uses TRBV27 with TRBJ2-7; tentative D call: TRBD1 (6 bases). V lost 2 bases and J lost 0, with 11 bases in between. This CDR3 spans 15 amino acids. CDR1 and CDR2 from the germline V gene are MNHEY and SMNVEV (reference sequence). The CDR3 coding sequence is TGTGCCAGCAGTTTACTGCCAGGGGTCTCCTACGAGCAGTACTTC. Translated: CASSLLPGVSYEQYF.

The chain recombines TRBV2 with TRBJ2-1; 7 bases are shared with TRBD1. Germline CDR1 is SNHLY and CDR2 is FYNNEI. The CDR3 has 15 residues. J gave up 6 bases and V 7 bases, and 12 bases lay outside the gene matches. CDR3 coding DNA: TGTGCCAGCACGCTGGAAGACAGGGTGGGCAATGAGCAGTTCTTC. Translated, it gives CASTLEDRVGNEQFF. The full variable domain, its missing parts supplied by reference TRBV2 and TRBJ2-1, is EPEVTQTPSHQVTQMGQEVILRCVPISNHLYFYWYRQILGQKVEFLVSFYNNEISEKSEIFDDQFSVERPDGSNFTLKIRSTKLEDSAMYFCASTLEDRVGNEQFFGPGTRLTVL.

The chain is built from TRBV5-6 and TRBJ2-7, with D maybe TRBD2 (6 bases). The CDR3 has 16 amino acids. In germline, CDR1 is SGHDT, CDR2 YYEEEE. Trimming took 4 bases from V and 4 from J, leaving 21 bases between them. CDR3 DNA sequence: TGTGCCAGCAGCCCACCCGGACGGGGGAAGCCGTACGAGCAGTACTTC. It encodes CASSPPGRGKPYEQYF.

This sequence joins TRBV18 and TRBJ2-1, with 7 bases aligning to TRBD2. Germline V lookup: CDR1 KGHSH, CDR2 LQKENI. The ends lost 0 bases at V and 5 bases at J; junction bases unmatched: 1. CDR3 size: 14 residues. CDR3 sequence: CASSPPGTNNEQFF. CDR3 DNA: TGTGCCAGCTCACCACCCGGGACTAACAATGAGCAGTTCTTC.